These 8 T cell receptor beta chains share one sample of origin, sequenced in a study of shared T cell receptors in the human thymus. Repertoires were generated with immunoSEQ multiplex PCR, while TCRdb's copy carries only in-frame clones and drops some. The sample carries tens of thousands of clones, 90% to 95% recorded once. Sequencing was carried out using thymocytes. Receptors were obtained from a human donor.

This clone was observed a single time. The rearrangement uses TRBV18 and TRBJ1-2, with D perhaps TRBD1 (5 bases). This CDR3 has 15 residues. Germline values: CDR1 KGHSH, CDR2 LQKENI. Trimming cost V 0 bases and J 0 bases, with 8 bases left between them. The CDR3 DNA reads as TGTGCCAGCTCACCACCGGGGGATCCTAACTATGGCTACACCTTC. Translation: CASSPPGDPNYGYTF. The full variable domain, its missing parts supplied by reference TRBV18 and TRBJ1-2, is NAGVMQNPRHLVRRRGQEARLRCSPMKGHSHVYWYRQLPEEGLKFMVYLQKENIIDESGMPKERFSAEFPKEGPSILRIQQVVRGDSAAYFCASSPPGDPNYGYTFGSGTRLTVV.

CDR3 loop: CASRLEAGGYSSYNEQFF. CDR3 bases: TGTGCCAGCAGACTCGAAGCGGGGGGCTACTCATCCTACAATGAGCAGTTCTTC. This chain connects TRBV11-3 to TRBJ2-1; 9 nucleotides line up with TRBD2. There are 18 residues in the CDR3. The ends lost 6 bases at V and 1 base at J; junction bases unmatched: 13. Germline V gene data show CDR1 as SGHNT and CDR2 as YENEEA.

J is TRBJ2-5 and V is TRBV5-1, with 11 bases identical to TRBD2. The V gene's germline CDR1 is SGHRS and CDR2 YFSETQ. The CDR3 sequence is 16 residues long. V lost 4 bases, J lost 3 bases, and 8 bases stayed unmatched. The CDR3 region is CASSIPSGGPKETQYF. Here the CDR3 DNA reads TGCGCCAGCAGCATACCTAGCGGGGGGCCTAAAGAGACCCAGTACTTC.

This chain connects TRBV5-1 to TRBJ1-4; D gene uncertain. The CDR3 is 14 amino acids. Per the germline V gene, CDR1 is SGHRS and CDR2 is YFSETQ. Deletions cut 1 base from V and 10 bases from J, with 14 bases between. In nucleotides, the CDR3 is TGCGCCAGCAGCTTGCGGATTTTTAGGAGAAAACTGTTTTTT. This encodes CASSLRIFRRKLFF. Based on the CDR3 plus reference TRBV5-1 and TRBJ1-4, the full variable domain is KAGVTQTPRYLIKTRGQQVTLSCSPISGHRSVSWYQQTPGQGLQFLFEYFSETQRNKGNFPGRFSGRQFSNSRSEMNVSTLELGDSALYLCASSLRIFRRKLFFGSGTQLSVL.

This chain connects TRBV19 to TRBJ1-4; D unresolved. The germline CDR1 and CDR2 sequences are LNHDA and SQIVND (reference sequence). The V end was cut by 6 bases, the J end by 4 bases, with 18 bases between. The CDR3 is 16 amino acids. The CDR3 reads CASSQPMGRHNEKLFF. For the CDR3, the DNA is TGTGCCAGTAGCCAACCCATGGGGAGACATAATGAAAAACTGTTTTTT.

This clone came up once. The CDR3 loop is CASSPQGEINGYTF. CDR3 nucleotides: TGTGCCAGCTCACCACAGGGGGAGATTAATGGCTACACCTTC. This rearrangement joins TRBV18 to TRBJ1-2; possible D gene TRBD1, 6 bases. The CDR3 consists of 14 residues. The germline V and J ends were trimmed by 1 base and 6 bases, with 12 bases remaining between them. From germline, CDR1 is KGHSH and CDR2 LQKENI.

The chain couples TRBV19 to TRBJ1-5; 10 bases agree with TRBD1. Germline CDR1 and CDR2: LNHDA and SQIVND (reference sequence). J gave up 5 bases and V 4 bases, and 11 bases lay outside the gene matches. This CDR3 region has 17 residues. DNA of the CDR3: TGTGCCAGTAGTAGTCCCGGGACAGGGGATTGGTATCAGCCCCAGCATTTT. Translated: CASSSPGTGDWYQPQHF.

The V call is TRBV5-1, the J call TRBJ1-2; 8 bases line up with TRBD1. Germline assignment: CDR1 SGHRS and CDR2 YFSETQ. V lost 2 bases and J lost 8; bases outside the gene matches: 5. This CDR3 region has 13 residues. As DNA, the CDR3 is TGCGCCAGCAGCTTAGGACAGGGCGACGGCTACACCTTC. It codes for CASSLGQGDGYTF.